A single sample is the source of the 19 T cell receptor beta chains below, sequenced in a study of T cell repertoires in cytomegalovirus infection. TCRdb reprocessed the reads via MiXCR and lists one record per CDR3 protein. The sample contains 830,000 or so distinct CDR3 sequences, approximately 32% of which appear only once. For these receptors, no antigen is known. Specimen: cultured CD8+ T cells from PBMCs, collected from culture after CMV antigen stimulation. The receptors originated from a human donor in good health (CMV status not recorded). Some clones in this sample may be carry-over from other donors' samples.

The chain uses TRBV28 and TRBJ2-5; TRBD2 might be the D (6 bases). Trimming removed 0 bases at V and 2 bases at J, with 10 bases between. The CDR3 is made up of 15 amino acids. Germline values: CDR1 MDHEN, CDR2 SYDVKM. In DNA form, the CDR3 reads TGTGCCAGCAGTTTATGGGCTAGCGCTCAAGAGACCCAGTACTTC. This encodes CASSLWASAQETQYF.

This clonotype was found a few times. The V call is TRBV19, the J call TRBJ2-1, with a tentative D call TRBD2 (5 bases). The CDR3 consists of 14 residues. V shed 6 bases and J shed 7 bases, with 16 bases lying between them. Germline V gene lookup returns CDR1 LNHDA and CDR2 SQIVND (reference sequence). The CDR3, as DNA: TGTGCCAGTAGGCCTGAGGGAGATTGGAATGAGCAGTTCTTC. Translation gives CASRPEGDWNEQFF.

The gene calls are TRBV7-9 and TRBJ2-3; no definite D call. This CDR3 region has 12 residues. V gave up 7 bases and J gave up 3 bases, with 8 bases separating them. Germline CDR1 reads SEHNR; CDR2 reads FQNEAQ (reference sequence). Written as DNA, the CDR3 is TGTGCCAGCACCTCATGGACAGATACGCAGTATTTT. Translation gives CASTSWTDTQYF. The full variable domain, in which reference TRBV7-9 and TRBJ2-3 provide the parts outside the CDR3, is DTGVSQNPRHKITKRGQNVTFRCDPISEHNRLYWYRQTLGQGPEFLTYFQNEAQLEKSRLLSDRFSAERPKGSFSTLEIQRTEQGDSAMYLCASTSWTDTQYFGPGTRLTVL.

The chain joins TRBV28 to TRBJ1-5; D possibly corresponds to TRBD1 (5 bases). CDR3 length equals 12 residues. Trimming shortened V by 10 bases and J by 4 bases, and 11 bases separated the two germline ends. Germline CDR1 MDHEN, CDR2 SYDVKM. The CDR3 region is CATMTENQPQHF. CDR3 sequence (DNA): TGTGCCACCATGACAGAGAATCAGCCCCAGCATTTT.

The rearrangement links TRBV9 to TRBJ1-1; D might be TRBD1 (6 bases). V was shortened by 0 bases and J by 3 bases, with 21 bases between the two germline ends. This CDR3 contains 18 residues. The V gene's germline CDR1 is SGDLS and CDR2 YYNGEE. The CDR3 sequence: CASSVVRTEDDVDTEAFF. The CDR3 bases are TGTGCCAGCAGCGTAGTAAGGACAGAAGATGATGTTGACACTGAAGCTTTCTTT.

The chain uses TRBV4-2 and TRBJ2-2, with D possibly TRBD2 on 5 matching bases. This CDR3 is 19 amino acids long. Germline V gene lookup returns CDR1 LGHNA and CDR2 YNFKEQ. Trimming removed 4 bases at V and 4 bases at J, with 25 bases between. Here the CDR3 reads CASSLSRALGEIGTGELFF. CDR3 coding DNA: TGTGCCAGCAGCCTGTCCCGGGCCCTTGGGGAGATTGGCACCGGGGAGCTGTTTTTT.

This clonotype was detected only a few times. This rearrangement joins TRBV27 to TRBJ2-1; D is ambiguous. Trimming pared 7 bases from V and 1 base from J, leaving 14 bases between. The germline gives CDR1 MNHEY, CDR2 SMNVEV (reference sequence). The CDR3 sequence is 15 residues long. The chain's CDR3 is CASILVGASYNEQFF. CDR3 in DNA: TGTGCCAGCATCTTAGTCGGCGCATCCTACAATGAGCAGTTCTTC.

The chain is built from TRBV28 and TRBJ1-5; the D gene is possibly TRBD1 (5 bases). Germline V CDR1 and CDR2: MDHEN, SYDVKM. This CDR3 is built from 16 residues. V was clipped by 3 bases and J by 0 bases, with 12 bases between them. Here the CDR3 DNA reads TGTGCCAGCAGTTTGTCGGGGCCCCCTAGCAATCAGCCCCAGCATTTT. It translates to CASSLSGPPSNQPQHF.

This clonotype was counted a few times. This rearrangement joins TRBV7-9 to TRBJ1-1, with D possibly being TRBD1 (5 bases). Per germline, CDR1 SEHNR and CDR2 FQNEAQ (reference sequence). The CDR3 has 16 amino acids. V lost 2 bases to trimming and J lost 3 bases, with 16 bases between them. CDR3 sequence reads: CASSLLSDSGHTEAFF. In nucleotides, the CDR3 is TGTGCCAGCAGCTTATTATCCGACAGTGGGCACACTGAAGCTTTCTTT.

This clonotype was counted only a few times. The V and J genes are TRBV27 and TRBJ2-7; 7 positions agree with TRBD2. V was clipped by 7 bases and J by 0 bases; unmatched bases: 3. The CDR3 spans 13 residues. Germline CDR1 MNHEY, CDR2 SMNVEV (reference sequence). The CDR3 coding sequence is TGTGCCAGCACCTTAGCGGGCTCCTACGAGCAGTACTTC. This encodes CASTLAGSYEQYF.

This chain uses TRBV27 with TRBJ1-6, with 8 bases that match TRBD1. The CDR3 extends over 17 amino acids. CDR1 and CDR2 (germline): MNHEY, SMNVEV (reference sequence). After removal of 7 bases from V and 0 bases from J, the junction contained 8 bases not matched to a gene. CDR3: CASNSRQGSSYNSPLHF. The CDR3 nucleotides are TGTGCCAGCAACTCAAGACAGGGGAGCTCCTATAATTCACCCCTCCACTTT.

The chain is built from TRBV28 and TRBJ1-6; D unresolved. The germline CDR1 and CDR2 sequences are MDHEN and SYDVKM. This CDR3 region has 12 residues. The V end lost 6 bases, the J end lost 9 bases, and 9 bases lay between the germline ends. Here the CDR3 reads CASSPEGSPLHF. The CDR3 DNA reads as TGTGCCAGCAGCCCCGAGGGTTCACCCCTCCACTTT.

The sample holds a few counts of this clonotype. A read error may account for a junction end that differs from germline. The chain recombines TRBV27 with TRBJ2-5; D unresolved. CDR3 length: 13 residues. Germline loops: CDR1 MNHEY, CDR2 SMNVEV (reference sequence). The CDR3 nucleotides are TGTGCCAGCAGGTTATTGGGTGAGGTGACCCAGTACTTC. Its translation: CASRLLGEVTQYF.

The CDR3 sequence: CASSQGREHSPLHF. The CDR3 coding sequence is TGCGCCAGCAGCCAGGGCAGGGAGCATTCACCCCTCCACTTT. The rearrangement joins TRBV4-3 to TRBJ1-6, with a tentative D call TRBD1 (5 bases). Between the trimmed V and J ends, which lost 3 bases and 8 bases, there was a span of 11 bases. Germline V gene sequence: CDR1 LGHNA, CDR2 YSLEER. The CDR3 contains 14 residues.

J is TRBJ2-1 and V is TRBV5-1; D tentatively fits TRBD1 or TRBD2 (6 bases each). The V end lost 7 bases, the J end lost 6 bases, and 23 bases lay between the germline ends. The germline gives CDR1 SGHRS, CDR2 YFSETQ. The CDR3 length is 16 residues. The DNA of the CDR3 is TGCGCCAGCGAGCACGGGACGGGGGCGCCTTCCAATGAGCAGTTCTTC. It specifies CASEHGTGAPSNEQFF. Supplemented by reference TRBV5-1 and TRBJ2-1, the full variable domain reads KAGVTQTPRYLIKTRGQQVTLSCSPISGHRSVSWYQQTPGQGLQFLFEYFSETQRNKGNFPGRFSGRQFSNSRSEMNVSTLELGDSALYLCASEHGTGAPSNEQFFGPGTRLTVL.

The chain couples TRBV19 to TRBJ2-1; 7 bases map to TRBD2. This CDR3 contains 15 residues. Trimming took 5 bases from V and 6 from J; bases not matched to a gene: 10. From germline, CDR1 is LNHDA and CDR2 SQIVND (reference sequence). The CDR3 sequence: CASSLIAGPINEQFF. In DNA, the CDR3 is TGTGCCAGTAGTCTAATAGCGGGCCCCATCAATGAGCAGTTCTTC.

This clonotype was detected many times. A much larger clone differs by one base, so this may be a read error. V usage is TRBV7-9 and J usage is TRBJ1-1; 7 positions match TRBD1. V gave up 5 bases and J gave up 3 bases; unmatched junction bases: 3. The CDR3 is 13 amino acids. Germline V CDR1 and CDR2: SEHNR, FQNEAQ (reference sequence). Written as DNA, the CDR3 is TGTGCCAGCAGCCCAGACAGGGACACTGAAGCTTTCTTT. Its protein product is CASSPDRDTEAFF.

This clonotype was seen a handful of times. The chain employs TRBV7-3 and TRBJ2-3; a weak D match, TRBD2 (7 bases). This CDR3 spans 15 amino acids. In germline, CDR1 is SGHTA, CDR2 FQGTGA. V was pared by 5 bases and J by 3 bases, with 15 bases between. The CDR3 DNA reads as TGTGCCAGCAGCCAACAGGGAGGGTTAACAGATACGCAGTATTTT. Protein product: CASSQQGGLTDTQYF.

The chain combines TRBV4-1 with TRBJ1-5; the D is unclear. Trimming shortened V by 1 base and J by 4 bases, and 11 bases separated the two germline ends. The CDR3 extends over 15 amino acids. Germline values: CDR1 MGHRA, CDR2 YSYEKL. This CDR3 reads CASSQAGPGNQPQHF. Here the CDR3 DNA reads TGCGCCAGCAGCCAAGCCGGGCCAGGTAATCAGCCCCAGCATTTT.